What follows describes a single TCR beta chain. Its antigen remains unidentified. The PCR was carried out with 60 Vbeta primers and 13 Jbeta primers. In the authors' workflow: In a later analysis, approximately 80 million unique TCR beta chains included roughly 11 million shared by two or more donors. Profiling relied on immunoSEQ multiplex PCR, and the TCRdb table lists in-frame clones only, not all of them. The V and J calls and the clone size are those of that table, but D and trimming were determined from the DNA. The sample consists of about 110,000 clones, over 75% of them appearing once. The data were taken from a study of cytomegalovirus exposure and HLA in healthy donors. About the research overall: In terms of ancestry, the Caucasian-associated cluster contained roughly 80% of the roughly 400 genotyped donors. Study-level points and caveats: Highly shared sequence variants in one cluster were likely a sequencing artifact. Links to common viral pathogens appeared, in a later analysis, for several of the most significant clusters.

J was trimmed by 6 bases and V by 6 bases; bases with no gene match: 10. Germline V gives CDR1 MDHEN, CDR2 SYDVKM. CDR3 size: 15 residues. The receptor's source is a man aged 25 to 40 in good health and CMV-seronegative. The specimen sequenced was PBMCs. The chain links TRBV28 to TRBJ1-5; 8 nucleotides align to TRBD1. CDR3 residues: CASRGAGGASQPQHF. The CDR3 bases are TGTGCCAGCAGGGGGGCAGGGGGCGCGAGTCAGCCCCAGCATTTT.